Each of the 13 T cell receptor beta chains below was sequenced from the same sample in a study of identical twins. TCRdb reprocessed the 5' RACE reads via MiXCR and lists one record per CDR3 protein. The sample records about 490,000 distinct CDR3 sequences, roughly 15% being singletons. These data are also associated with another study on yellow fever vaccine responses in identical twins.

Sequencing was done on a sample of CD4+ T cells sorted from blood. Receptor source: a woman between 18 and 29 years old in good health.

This clonotype was seen at least ten times. This chain uses TRBV5-1 with TRBJ2-1, with a tentative D call TRBD1 (5 bases). The CDR3 loop spans 13 amino acids. The V and J ends lost 4 bases and 5 bases respectively, with 10 bases between them. Germline CDR1 and CDR2: SGHRS and YFSETQ. The DNA of the CDR3 is TGCGCCAGCAGCCCCGACAGAGACAATGAGCAGTTCTTC. Protein product: CASSPDRDNEQFF.

This clonotype was counted only a few times. This chain uses TRBV7-9 with TRBJ1-2; possibly TRBD1 for D (6 bases). The germline V and J ends were trimmed by 5 bases and 4 bases, with 17 bases remaining between them. The CDR3 contains 15 residues. The germline gives CDR1 SEHNR, CDR2 FQNEAQ (reference sequence). The CDR3, as DNA: TGTGCCAGCAGCAACACCGGACAGTCTGTCTATGGCTACACCTTC. Translated, it gives CASSNTGQSVYGYTF.

This chain connects TRBV28 to TRBJ2-1; 8 nucleotides match TRBD2. This CDR3 has 14 amino acids. The germline V gene has CDR1 MDHEN and CDR2 SYDVKM. Trimming at V came to 6 bases and at J to 6 bases, leaving 7 bases not matched to a gene. The CDR3 DNA follows: TGTGCCAGCAGGGCGGGACTAGTTCCCAATGAGCAGTTCTTC. As protein: CASRAGLVPNEQFF.

The chain has TRBV12-3 or TRBV12-4 and TRBJ2-7, with a tentative D call TRBD2 (5 bases). CDR3 length: 13 residues. The V gene lost 7 bases and the J gene lost 2 bases, with 12 bases spanning the gap. This CDR3 reads CASNSGSPYEQYF. CDR3 DNA: TGTGCCAGCAACAGCGGAAGTCCCTACGAGCAGTACTTC.

V gene TRBV6-5 combines with J gene TRBJ2-1, with 8 bases lining up with TRBD1. The trim removed 2 bases at V and 7 bases at J, leaving 7 bases unmatched. The CDR3 has 15 residues. The germline V gene has CDR1 MNHEY and CDR2 SVGAGI. The CDR3 DNA follows: TGTGCCAGCAGTTACAGCGGGCAGGGGGCGAATGAGCAGTTCTTC. It is translated as CASSYSGQGANEQFF.

This clonotype showed up just a few times. The chain is built from TRBV10-3 and TRBJ2-7, with D hard to call. The V and J ends lost 7 bases and 3 bases respectively, with 13 bases between them. From germline, CDR1 is ENHRY and CDR2 SYGVKD. This CDR3 spans 13 amino acids. CDR3 in amino acids: CAITAVGNYEQYF. The CDR3 DNA follows: TGTGCCATCACGGCCGTAGGGAACTACGAGCAGTACTTC.

This clonotype occurred many times. This rearrangement joins TRBV12-3 or TRBV12-4 to TRBJ1-1; TRBD1 agrees at 8 bases. The ends lost 6 bases at V and 2 bases at J; junction bases unmatched: 5. The CDR3 totals 14 residues. The DNA for the CDR3 is TGTGCCAGCAGCTTTACAGGGGGAAACACTGAAGCTTTCTTT. Amino acids: CASSFTGGNTEAFF.

The genes are TRBV6-1 and TRBJ2-1; perhaps TRBD2 as D (6 bases). Germline loops: CDR1 MNHNS, CDR2 SASEGT. This CDR3 has 15 residues. The ends were cut back, 6 bases at V and 8 bases at J, with 20 bases in the middle. The CDR3 loop is CASSLGDSRSDEQFF. CDR3 coding DNA: TGTGCCAGCAGCCTAGGGGACTCCCGCTCCGATGAGCAGTTCTTC.

V gene TRBV5-1 combines with J gene TRBJ2-7; D is unclear. CDR3 length: 14 residues. Trimming took 2 bases from V and 7 from J, leaving 16 bases between them. Germline lookup yields CDR1 SGHRS and CDR2 YFSETQ. CDR3 DNA: TGCGCCAGCAGCTTCGGTCGGGCTAGTGATGAGCAGTACTTC. Its translation is CASSFGRASDEQYF.

This clonotype turned up a few times. The CDR3 loop reads CAISEEGANYGYTF. In DNA form, the CDR3 reads TGTGCCATCAGTGAAGAGGGGGCTAACTATGGCTACACCTTC. The chain couples TRBV10-3 to TRBJ1-2; tentatively, D is TRBD1 (6 bases). V lost 3 bases, J lost 0 bases, and 8 bases lay in between. This CDR3 has 14 amino acids. In germline, CDR1 is ENHRY, CDR2 SYGVKD.

In this sample, this clonotype turned up a few times. The chain uses TRBV10-3 and TRBJ2-5; the D gene is possibly TRBD2 (6 bases). V was pared by 8 bases and J by 7 bases, with 17 bases between. Germline values: CDR1 ENHRY, CDR2 SYGVKD. The CDR3 sequence is 13 residues long. The CDR3 DNA sequence: TGTGCCATCGGGACGTCCGCGGGACCGACCCAGTACTTC. It is translated as CAIGTSAGPTQYF.

This clonotype came up a few times. The chain carries TRBV5-1 and TRBJ2-1, with TRBD1 as a possible D gene (6 bases). From germline, CDR1 is SGHRS and CDR2 YFSETQ. V lost 4 bases and J 3 bases, leaving 11 bases between the germline ends. The CDR3 covers 14 residues. The CDR3 spells CASSLGTNYNEQFF. CDR3 in DNA: TGCGCCAGCAGCCTCGGGACAAACTACAATGAGCAGTTCTTC.

This chain links TRBV3-1 with TRBJ2-7; either TRBD1 or TRBD2 may supply D (6 bases each). Per germline, CDR1 LGHDT and CDR2 YNNKEL (reference sequence). The CDR3 runs 14 residues. Trimming took 4 bases from V and 4 from J, leaving 14 bases between them. In DNA form, the CDR3 reads TGTGCCAGCAGCCTCCCCGGCGGGACATACGAGCAGTACTTC. As protein: CASSLPGGTYEQYF.